Listed here are 10 T cell receptor beta chains from one sample, sequenced in a study of CD8 T cell repertoires and HIV-1 epitope variants. Some clones are missing from TCRdb's copy, which holds only in-frame ones; the method was immunoSEQ multiplex PCR. The sample lists roughly 100,000 clones, 60% to 80% seen once, with under 30% in the top ten. The material sequenced was uncultured baseline CD8+ T cells from peripheral blood mononuclear cells (PBMCs). The receptors were sampled from a male donor with HIV.

The chain has TRBV29-1 and TRBJ2-1; TRBD2 aligns across 11 bases. V lost 8 bases, J lost 7 bases, and 10 bases stayed unmatched. Germline values: CDR1 SQVTM, CDR2 ANQGSEA. This CDR3 is 14 amino acids long. CDR3 nucleotides: TGCAGCTACTCACTAGCGGGAGTCGAAAATGAGCAGTTCTTC. Protein product: CSYSLAGVENEQFF.

V is TRBV10-3 and J is TRBJ1-1; possibly TRBD1 for D (6 bases). The CDR3 has 16 amino acids. The V end lost 2 bases, the J end lost 3 bases, and 16 bases lay between the germline ends. The germline V gene has CDR1 ENHRY and CDR2 SYGVKD. The CDR3 DNA follows: TGTGCCATCAGTGAGCCCCAACGTAGGGGGGACACTGAAGCTTTCTTT. Its protein product is CAISEPQRRGDTEAFF.

Here the CDR3 DNA reads TGTGCCAGCAGCCTAAGTGGGGGTGGGGGCACTGAAGCTTTCTTT. It is translated as CASSLSGGGGTEAFF. This chain joins TRBV9 and TRBJ1-1; perhaps TRBD1 as D (5 bases). Germline CDR1 and CDR2: SGDLS and YYNGEE. The CDR3 loop spans 15 amino acids. V lost 4 bases to trimming and J lost 4 bases, with 17 bases between them.

The J gene is TRBJ1-5, the V gene TRBV7-2; a possible D gene is TRBD1 (5 bases). Trimming pared 0 bases from V and 1 base from J, leaving 7 bases between. This CDR3 has 15 residues. Germline CDR1 SGHTA, CDR2 FQGNSA. CDR3 DNA sequence: TGTGCCAGCAGCTTAGCCGACAGCAGCAATCAGCCCCAGCATTTT. Protein sequence: CASSLADSSNQPQHF.

This clone was recorded a few times. J is TRBJ2-5 and V is TRBV5-4, with TRBD2 identical over 13 bases. Germline V gives CDR1 SGHNT, CDR2 YYREEE (reference sequence). V gave up 4 bases and J gave up 2 bases; unmatched junction bases: 2. The CDR3 has 15 amino acids. The CDR3 bases are TGTGCCAGCAGCAGACTAGCGGGGGGTCAAGAGACCCAGTACTTC. It encodes CASSRLAGGQETQYF.

V is TRBV19 and J is TRBJ1-5; TRBD1 is a possible D gene (5 bases). With 6 bases removed from V and 0 bases from J, the gap between germline ends came to 15 bases. The CDR3 totals 16 residues. CDR1 is LNHDA, CDR2 SQIVND, per germline (reference sequence). CDR3 coding DNA: TGTGCCAGTAGGGGACGTCTACTTTATAGCAATCAGCCCCAGCATTTT. It codes for CASRGRLLYSNQPQHF.

The chain is built from TRBV27 and TRBJ2-7; 8 nucleotides line up with TRBD2. The CDR3 runs 13 residues. V lost 10 bases to trimming and J lost 4 bases; unmatched junction nucleotides: 9. CDR1 is MNHEY, CDR2 SMNVEV, per germline (reference sequence). The CDR3 loop reads CATGGGPGYEQYF. The CDR3 DNA reads as TGTGCCACCGGCGGGGGGCCCGGATACGAGCAGTACTTC.

A few counts support this clone. This chain links TRBV27 with TRBJ1-2, with D uncertain. The CDR3 extends over 14 amino acids. V lost 5 bases and J 0 bases, leaving 10 bases between the germline ends. Per germline, CDR1 MNHEY and CDR2 SMNVEV (reference sequence). CDR3 loop: CASSPPGANYGYTF. The CDR3 DNA reads TGTGCCAGCAGTCCACCCGGGGCTAACTATGGCTACACCTTC.

This chain's CDR3 is CASSQGPLQETQYF. Written as DNA, the CDR3 is TGTGCCAGCAGCCAGGGACCGCTCCAAGAGACCCAGTACTTC. The rearrangement uses TRBV5-5 and TRBJ2-5, with D perhaps being TRBD1 or TRBD2 (5 bases each). The CDR3 length is 14 residues. In germline, CDR1 is SGHKS, CDR2 YYEKEE (reference sequence). The V end was cut by 4 bases, the J end by 1 base, with 11 bases between.

The chain is built from TRBV7-9 and TRBJ2-1; 8 bases match TRBD1. The CDR3 length is 17 residues. J was trimmed by 3 bases and V by 3 bases; bases with no gene match: 10. Germline V gene lookup returns CDR1 SEHNR and CDR2 FQNEAQ (reference sequence). As DNA, the CDR3 is TGTGCCAGCAGCTTTCAGGGGGCTAGTTGGGGCTACAATGAGCAGTTCTTC. Its translation: CASSFQGASWGYNEQFF.